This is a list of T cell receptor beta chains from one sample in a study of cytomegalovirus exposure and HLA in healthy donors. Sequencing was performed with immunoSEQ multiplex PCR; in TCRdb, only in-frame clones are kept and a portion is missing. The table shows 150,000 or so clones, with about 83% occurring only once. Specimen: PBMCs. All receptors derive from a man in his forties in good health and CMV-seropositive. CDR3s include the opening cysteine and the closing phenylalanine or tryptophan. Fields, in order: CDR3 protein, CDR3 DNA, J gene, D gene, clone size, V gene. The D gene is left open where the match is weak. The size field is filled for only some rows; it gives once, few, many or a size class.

CDR3: CASSLRANEKLFF
DNA: TGTGCCAGCAGCTTAAGGGCAAATGAAAAACTGTTTTTT
J: TRBJ1-4
D: -
size: -
V: TRBV7-3

CDR3: CASSSGTSYEQYF
DNA: TGTGCCAGCAGCAGCGGGACCTCCTACGAGCAGTACTTC
J: TRBJ2-7
D: TRBD2
size: once
V: TRBV7-9

CDR3: CASSPRIAGTDTQYF
DNA: TGTGCCAGCTCACCCCGGATAGCGGGAACAGATACGCAGTATTTT
J: TRBJ2-3
D: TRBD2
size: few
V: TRBV18

CDR3: CASSQDGAGGSGELFF
DNA: TGTGCCAGCAGCCAAGATGGGGCGGGAGGGTCCGGGGAGCTGTTTTTT
J: TRBJ2-2
D: TRBD2
size: -
V: TRBV4-2

CDR3: CASSLSSTTDTQYF
DNA: TGTGCCAGCAGCTTAAGCTCTACCACAGATACGCAGTATTTT
J: TRBJ2-3
D: -
size: -
V: TRBV7-9

CDR3: CASSFGEDTEAFF
DNA: TGTGCCAGCAGCTTTGGGGAGGACACTGAAGCTTTCTTT
J: TRBJ1-1
D: -
size: -
V: TRBV5-6

CDR3: CASSVDPLGADEQFF
DNA: TGTGCCAGCAGCGTAGACCCGCTTGGGGCCGATGAGCAGTTCTTC
J: TRBJ2-1
D: -
size: -
V: TRBV9

CDR3: CASSLTVNSPLHF
DNA: TGTGCCAGCAGCTTAACGGTTAATTCACCCCTCCACTTT
J: TRBJ1-6
D: -
size: -
V: TRBV7-2

CDR3: CASSWDRYNYGYTF
DNA: TGTGCCAGCAGCTGGGACAGGTACAACTATGGCTACACCTTC
J: TRBJ1-2
D: TRBD1
size: -
V: TRBV5-6

CDR3: CASSQEESLHGYTF
DNA: TGCGCCAGCAGCCAAGAAGAATCACTACACGGCTACACCTTC
J: TRBJ1-2
D: -
size: -
V: TRBV4-3

CDR3: CASSAGQINEKLFF
DNA: TGTGCCAGCAGTGCGGGACAGATTAATGAAAAACTGTTTTTT
J: TRBJ1-4
D: TRBD1
size: -
V: TRBV6-6

CDR3: CASSETGASAFF
DNA: TGTGCCAGCAGCGAGACAGGGGCCAGTGCTTTCTTT
J: TRBJ1-1
D: TRBD1
size: few
V: TRBV7-3

CDR3: CASSTTDTQYF
DNA: TGTGCCAGCAGCACAACAGATACGCAGTATTTT
J: TRBJ2-3
D: -
size: -
V: TRBV27

CDR3: CASSLTSDNEQFF
DNA: TGCGCCAGCAGCTTGACTAGCGACAATGAGCAGTTCTTC
J: TRBJ2-1
D: TRBD2
size: once
V: TRBV5-1

CDR3: CASSLPASGSHEQFF
DNA: TGTGCCAGCAGTTTACCGGCTAGCGGGAGCCATGAGCAGTTCTTC
J: TRBJ2-1
D: TRBD2
size: -
V: TRBV27

CDR3: CASSFGSGDTQYF
DNA: TGTGCCAGCAGCTTTGGGAGTGGAGATACGCAGTATTTT
J: TRBJ2-3
D: -
size: few
V: TRBV7-3

CDR3: CASSLRLGVGFF
DNA: TGTGCCAGCAGTTTGCGTTTAGGGGTGGGTTTCTTT
J: TRBJ1-1
D: -
size: -
V: TRBV28

CDR3: CASSLATDRGNEQFF
DNA: TGCGCCAGCAGCTTGGCAACCGATAGAGGCAATGAGCAGTTCTTC
J: TRBJ2-1
D: -
size: -
V: TRBV5-1

CDR3: CASSLVGGQPYEQYF
DNA: TGTGCCAGCAGTTTAGTTGGGGGACAGCCCTACGAGCAGTACTTC
J: TRBJ2-7
D: TRBD1
size: -
V: TRBV28

CDR3: CASSYSTGGSGYTF
DNA: TGTGCCAGCAGTTACTCTACGGGGGGGAGTGGCTACACCTTC
J: TRBJ1-2
D: -
size: few
V: TRBV6-5

CDR3: CSVRQASEQYF
DNA: TGCAGCGTACGACAGGCTAGCGAGCAGTACTTC
J: TRBJ2-7
D: -
size: -
V: TRBV29-1

CDR3: CASSLATTGEAFF
DNA: TGTGCCAGCAGCTTAGCGACGACAGGGGAAGCTTTCTTT
J: TRBJ1-1
D: TRBD1
size: -
V: TRBV7-9

CDR3: CASSPGQVVGNTIYF
DNA: TGTGCCAGCAGCCCAGGACAGGTCGTTGGAAACACCATATATTTT
J: TRBJ1-3
D: TRBD1
size: -
V: TRBV28

CDR3: CASSLALRLNTEAFF
DNA: TGCGCCAGCAGCTTGGCCTTGCGGTTGAACACTGAAGCTTTCTTT
J: TRBJ1-1
D: -
size: -
V: TRBV5-1

CDR3: CASTVAGGTTQYF
DNA: TGTGCCAGCACTGTAGCGGGAGGGACGACCCAGTACTTC
J: TRBJ2-5
D: TRBD2
size: -
V: TRBV7-9

CDR3: CASSPTAGTGLGEQYF
DNA: TGTGCCAGCAGCCCTACTGCCGGGACAGGGTTGGGTGAGCAGTACTTC
J: TRBJ2-7
D: TRBD1
size: -
V: TRBV5-4

CDR3: CASSLTAGTSPETQYF
DNA: TGCGCCAGCAGCTTGACGGCCGGGACTAGCCCAGAGACCCAGTACTTC
J: TRBJ2-5
D: TRBD2
size: few
V: TRBV5-1

CDR3: CASSGQGVSYGYTF
DNA: TGTGCCAGCAGTGGACAGGGAGTGAGCTATGGCTACACCTTC
J: TRBJ1-2
D: TRBD1
size: -
V: TRBV6-5

CDR3: CASSPTGDPTEAFF
DNA: TGTGCCAGCTCACCCACAGGGGATCCCACTGAAGCTTTCTTT
J: TRBJ1-1
D: TRBD1
size: -
V: TRBV18

CDR3: CASSVGQGTEAFF
DNA: TGTGCCAGCAGCGTAGGACAGGGCACTGAAGCTTTCTTT
J: TRBJ1-1
D: TRBD1
size: -
V: TRBV9

CDR3: CASSLARSSSYNEQFF
DNA: TGTGCCAGCAGCTTAGCTCGCTCTAGCTCCTACAATGAGCAGTTCTTC
J: TRBJ2-1
D: -
size: -
V: TRBV7-2

CDR3: CASGGASEGPQHF
DNA: TGCGCCAGCGGGGGGGCGTCCGAAGGGCCCCAGCATTTT
J: TRBJ1-5
D: -
size: few
V: TRBV10-2

CDR3: CASSLVPSSYEQYF
DNA: TGTGCCAGCAGCTTAGTGCCGAGCTCCTACGAGCAGTACTTC
J: TRBJ2-7
D: -
size: once
V: TRBV7-9

CDR3: CASSEVSRGYEQYF
DNA: TGTGCCAGCAGTGAAGTCTCGCGGGGGTACGAGCAGTACTTC
J: TRBJ2-7
D: TRBD2
size: -
V: TRBV2

CDR3: CASSVGLAGEQFF
DNA: TGTGCCAGCAGCGTAGGTCTAGCGGGGGAGCAGTTCTTC
J: TRBJ2-1
D: TRBD2
size: -
V: TRBV9

CDR3: CASSLRLAGHNEQFF
DNA: TGTGCCAGCAGCTTGAGACTAGCGGGACACAATGAGCAGTTCTTC
J: TRBJ2-1
D: TRBD2
size: -
V: TRBV5-4

CDR3: CASSSQGNTGELFF
DNA: TGCGCCAGCAGCTCACAGGGGAACACCGGGGAGCTGTTTTTT
J: TRBJ2-2
D: -
size: -
V: TRBV5-1

CDR3: CASSEGRRRTGELFF
DNA: TGTGCCAGCAGTGAAGGGAGGCGACGCACCGGGGAGCTGTTTTTT
J: TRBJ2-2
D: -
size: -
V: TRBV6-1

CDR3: CSVVGTSTGTQYF
DNA: TGCAGCGTTGTAGGGACTTCGACGGGGACGCAGTATTTT
J: TRBJ2-3
D: -
size: few
V: TRBV29-1

CDR3: CASSPARGGVEAFF
DNA: TGTGCCAGCTCACCCGCCAGGGGTGGGGTTGAAGCTTTCTTT
J: TRBJ1-1
D: -
size: -
V: TRBV18

CDR3: CASSPRTSGIRYSGANVLTF
DNA: TGTGCCAGCTCACCCAGAACGTCAGGAATAAGGTACTCTGGGGCCAACGTCCTGACTTTC
J: TRBJ2-6
D: -
size: once
V: TRBV18

CDR3: CASSQDLGRRGSYEQYF
DNA: TGCGCCAGCAGCCAAGATTTGGGCAGGAGGGGTTCCTACGAGCAGTACTTC
J: TRBJ2-7
D: -
size: -
V: TRBV4-1

CDR3: CSVVERGWVDEQFF
DNA: TGCAGCGTTGTTGAGCGGGGGTGGGTGGATGAGCAGTTCTTC
J: TRBJ2-1
D: TRBD2
size: -
V: TRBV29-1

CDR3: CASTHQRTGGSNEQFF
DNA: TGTGCCAGCACCCATCAGAGGACAGGGGGTAGCAATGAGCAGTTCTTC
J: TRBJ2-1
D: TRBD1
size: once
V: TRBV7-9

CDR3: CASSIQGAETQYF
DNA: TGTGCCAGCAGCATACAGGGAGCGGAGACCCAGTACTTC
J: TRBJ2-5
D: -
size: -
V: TRBV9

CDR3: CAISQRDGNTEAFF
DNA: TGTGCCATCAGTCAGCGGGACGGGAACACTGAAGCTTTCTTT
J: TRBJ1-1
D: -
size: -
V: TRBV10-3

CDR3: CASSGRTGGKGDTQYF
DNA: TGCGCCAGCAGCGGACGGACAGGGGGCAAAGGAGATACGCAGTATTTT
J: TRBJ2-3
D: TRBD1
size: -
V: TRBV4-3

CDR3: CASSQPGGQPQHF
DNA: TGTGCCAGCAGCCAACCAGGGGGCCAGCCCCAGCATTTT
J: TRBJ1-5
D: TRBD1
size: -
V: TRBV4-2

CDR3: CASSYGGSGEQYF
DNA: TGTGCCAGCAGTTATGGAGGGTCGGGGGAGCAGTACTTC
J: TRBJ2-5
D: -
size: -
V: TRBV6-5

CDR3: CASSPRALTWRYTF
DNA: TGTGCCAGCTCACCACGGGCACTGACGTGGCGCTACACCTTC
J: TRBJ1-2
D: -
size: -
V: TRBV18

CDR3: CASSFSGGADEKLFF
DNA: TGCGCCAGCAGCTTCTCAGGGGGCGCCGATGAAAAACTGTTTTTT
J: TRBJ1-4
D: TRBD1
size: -
V: TRBV5-1

CDR3: CASSYSYRNTGELFF
DNA: TGTGCCAGCAGTTACTCTTACAGAAACACCGGGGAGCTGTTTTTT
J: TRBJ2-2
D: -
size: -
V: TRBV6-5

CDR3: CASIAGETQYF
DNA: TGTGCCAGCATAGCGGGGGAGACCCAGTACTTC
J: TRBJ2-5
D: TRBD2
size: -
V: TRBV2

CDR3: CAISRDRAEAFF
DNA: TGTGCCATCAGCCGGGACAGGGCTGAAGCTTTCTTT
J: TRBJ1-1
D: TRBD1
size: -
V: TRBV10-3

CDR3: CASSDPTSGSGETQYF
DNA: TGCGCCAGCAGTGATCCCACTAGCGGGAGTGGAGAGACCCAGTACTTC
J: TRBJ2-5
D: TRBD2
size: few
V: TRBV10-1

CDR3: CASSLSQGDYGYTF
DNA: TGTGCCAGCAGCTTAAGTCAGGGTGACTATGGCTACACCTTC
J: TRBJ1-2
D: -
size: -
V: TRBV11-2

CDR3: CASSGERTGYQPQHF
DNA: TGCGCCAGCAGCGGGGAAAGGACAGGGTATCAGCCCCAGCATTTT
J: TRBJ1-5
D: TRBD1
size: -
V: TRBV10-1

CDR3: CSATSRETQYF
DNA: TGCAGTGCCACCAGCAGGGAGACCCAGTACTTC
J: TRBJ2-5
D: -
size: once
V: TRBV20-1

CDR3: CASSFRDRGNQPQHF
DNA: TGTGCCAGCAGTTTTCGGGACAGGGGCAATCAGCCCCAGCATTTT
J: TRBJ1-5
D: TRBD1
size: -
V: TRBV2

CDR3: CASSQDSGQGNSYEQYF
DNA: TGTGCCAGCAGCCAAGACAGCGGACAGGGCAACTCCTACGAGCAGTACTTC
J: TRBJ2-7
D: TRBD1
size: -
V: TRBV4-2